Listed here are 22 T cell receptor beta chains from one sample, sequenced in a study of shared clonotypes between healthy human individuals. TCRdb's copy holds only in-frame clones and misses some; the assay was immunoSEQ multiplex PCR. The sample lists 2 million to 2.5 million clones, 85% to 95% seen once, with 0.13% in the top ten. Input material: naive CD4+ T cells sorted from blood. Subset meaning: CD45RA+ positively selected. These receptors were collected from a man between 18 and 35 years old in good health.

Comments on this clone: Within the sample, other DNA sequences also encode this same CDR3. The J gene is TRBJ2-2, the V gene TRBV11-2; D not certain. Germline V lookup: CDR1 SGHAT, CDR2 FQNNGV. This CDR3 region has 11 residues. Trimming removed 5 bases from V and 9 bases from J, with 7 bases in between. CDR3 bases: TGTGCCAGCAGCAGTAGGTGGGAGCTGTTTTTT. Translation: CASSSRWELFF.

The chain combines TRBV4-1 with TRBJ2-7, with D tentatively TRBD2 (5 bases). The CDR3 covers 16 residues. Trimming shortened V by 0 bases and J by 3 bases, and 15 bases separated the two germline ends. Germline CDR1 MGHRA, CDR2 YSYEKL. This CDR3 reads CASSQDTAAGGYEQYF. The CDR3 region has the DNA TGCGCCAGCAGCCAAGATACAGCGGCCGGAGGCTACGAGCAGTACTTC.

CDR3 amino acids: CASSLSTGDSRNTIYF. The CDR3 DNA reads TGCGCCAGCAGTTTGAGCACAGGGGATTCACGAAACACCATATATTTT. The chain carries TRBV5-1 and TRBJ1-3; 7 nucleotides agree with TRBD1. The junction had 13 bases not matched to a gene; V was cut back by 5 bases and J by 5 bases. This CDR3 has 16 amino acids. The germline V gene encodes CDR1 SGHRS and CDR2 YFSETQ.

V gene TRBV19 combines with J gene TRBJ1-3; D gene ambiguous. This CDR3 spans 15 amino acids. V was pared by 3 bases and J by 1 base, with 10 bases between. The germline V gene has CDR1 LNHDA and CDR2 SQIVND (reference sequence). DNA of the CDR3: TGTGCCAGTAGTATCCTCGCTGGGTCTGGAAACACCATATATTTT. As protein: CASSILAGSGNTIYF.

The chain has TRBV5-1 and TRBJ2-7; 8 bases match TRBD1. V lost 4 bases and J lost 3; bases outside the gene matches: 9. CDR1 is SGHRS and CDR2 is YFSETQ in the germline V gene. This CDR3 spans 15 amino acids. The CDR3 here is CASSPGDRRDYEQYF. The CDR3 DNA follows: TGCGCCAGCAGCCCGGGGGACAGGCGGGACTACGAGCAGTACTTC.

CDR3 loop: CASSEKWDRAQPQHF. DNA of the CDR3: TGTGCCAGCAGTGAAAAATGGGACAGGGCTCAGCCCCAGCATTTT. This chain joins TRBV6-1 and TRBJ1-5, with 9 bases identical to TRBD1. This CDR3 contains 15 residues. Losses at the gene ends were 2 bases for V and 6 bases for J; bases not matched to a gene: 5. The germline CDR1 and CDR2 sequences are MNHNS and SASEGT.

The genes are TRBV2 and TRBJ1-6, with D possibly being TRBD1 (6 bases). Germline V gene data show CDR1 as SNHLY and CDR2 as FYNNEI. This CDR3 spans 14 amino acids. The V end lost 7 bases, the J end lost 6 bases, and 13 bases lay between the germline ends. CDR3 protein: CASTPDSSNSPLHF. The CDR3 DNA follows: TGTGCCAGCACCCCGGACAGTTCTAATTCACCCCTCCACTTT.

This chain joins TRBV19 and TRBJ2-7; D is ambiguous. CDR3 length: 16 amino acids. V lost 5 bases and J lost 0, with 17 bases in between. Germline CDR1 is LNHDA and CDR2 is SQIVND (reference sequence). CDR3: CASSLYADPSSYEQYF. The CDR3 coding sequence is TGTGCCAGTAGTCTCTACGCTGATCCAAGCTCCTACGAGCAGTACTTC.

V is TRBV2 and J is TRBJ2-1; tentatively, D is TRBD1 (5 bases). The V end was cut by 5 bases, the J end by 2 bases, with 13 bases between. CDR1 is SNHLY, CDR2 FYNNEI, per germline. CDR3 length: 15 amino acids. CDR3 protein: CASSKGVVAYNEQFF. CDR3 coding DNA: TGTGCCAGCAGTAAAGGGGTGGTTGCCTACAATGAGCAGTTCTTC.

This sequence joins TRBV5-6 and TRBJ2-2; D is ambiguous. Germline V gene data show CDR1 as SGHDT and CDR2 as YYEEEE. V gave up 0 bases and J gave up 2 bases, with 14 bases separating them. The CDR3 consists of 17 residues. The CDR3 DNA sequence: TGTGCCAGCAGCTTGGTCGTAGGCGGAGCTAACACCGGGGAGCTGTTTTTT. It yields the protein CASSLVVGGANTGELFF.

As to this clone: At one of its ends the junction is not consistent with the germline gene, which may arise from a read error. The chain couples TRBV28 to TRBJ2-7; 12 bases match TRBD1. In germline, CDR1 is MDHEN, CDR2 SYDVKM. The CDR3 length is 15 residues. CDR3 DNA sequence: TGTGCCAGCACTTTAGGGGGACAGGGGGCTTACGAGCAGTACTTC. Its translation: CASTLGGQGAYEQYF.

The chain uses TRBV6-6 and TRBJ1-4, with a possible D match to TRBD1 (5 bases). Germline V gives CDR1 MNHNY, CDR2 SVGAGI (reference sequence). V was trimmed by 7 bases and J by 7 bases, leaving 16 bases between them. The length of the CDR3 is 14 residues. The CDR3 region is CASKPRGGGEKLFF. CDR3 in DNA: TGTGCCAGCAAACCGAGGGGAGGCGGTGAAAAACTGTTTTTT.

This clone was seen once. This chain uses TRBV19 with TRBJ1-2, with 7 bases that match TRBD1. This CDR3 spans 13 amino acids. V lost 7 bases, J lost 6 bases, and 8 bases stayed unmatched. Germline values: CDR1 LNHDA, CDR2 SQIVND (reference sequence). Here the CDR3 DNA reads TGTGCCAGTACCTACAGGGGTATAGATGGCTACACCTTC. Translating it yields CASTYRGIDGYTF.

The chain is built from TRBV5-1 and TRBJ1-4, with 7 bases identical to TRBD1. CDR1 SGHRS and CDR2 YFSETQ come from the germline V gene. The V segment lost 0 bases and the J segment 4 bases; nucleotides outside the gene matches: 3. The CDR3 consists of 15 residues. CDR3 nucleotide sequence: TGCGCCAGCAGCTTGGGGGACAGTTATAATGAAAAACTGTTTTTT. Translating it yields CASSLGDSYNEKLFF.

This clone appeared a single time. The rearrangement joins TRBV25-1 to TRBJ2-4; TRBD1 agrees at 10 bases. V gave up 5 bases and J gave up 1 base; unmatched junction bases: 5. Germline assignment: CDR1 MGHDK and CDR2 SYGVNS. CDR3 length: 16 amino acids. This chain's CDR3 is CASSTQDRGAKNIQYF. CDR3 bases: TGTGCCAGCAGTACTCAGGACAGGGGGGCCAAAAACATTCAGTACTTC.

The CDR3 DNA reads as TGTGCCAGCAGCTTGGTTGAGGGACCTACGAGACAGTACTTC. Its protein is CASSLVEGPTRQYF. The J gene is TRBJ2-5, the V gene TRBV5-4; perhaps D is TRBD1 or TRBD2 (5 bases each). CDR1 and CDR2 (germline): SGHNT, YYREEE (reference sequence). V was clipped by 0 bases and J by 11 bases, with 17 bases between them. The CDR3 consists of 14 residues.

This chain links TRBV2 with TRBJ2-3; 9 nucleotides agree with TRBD1. Per the germline V gene, CDR1 is SNHLY and CDR2 is FYNNEI. The ends lost 7 bases at V and 0 bases at J; junction bases unmatched: 5. The CDR3 length is 15 residues. The CDR3 DNA is TGTGCCAGCACTGGGACAGGGTCTAGCACAGATACGCAGTATTTT. Protein product: CASTGTGSSTDTQYF.

The V call is TRBV5-6, the J call TRBJ2-1, with 7 bases that match TRBD2. V was clipped by 2 bases and J by 6 bases; unmatched bases: 11. Per the germline V gene, CDR1 is SGHDT and CDR2 is YYEEEE. This CDR3 region has 16 residues. CDR3 residues: CASSFVGGSGLNEQFF. The CDR3 DNA follows: TGTGCCAGCAGCTTCGTGGGCGGGAGTGGACTCAATGAGCAGTTCTTC.

The chain joins TRBV5-4 to TRBJ1-1; D unresolved. The CDR3 consists of 16 residues. Trimming cost V 0 bases and J 0 bases, with 12 bases left between them. CDR1 is SGHNT and CDR2 is YYREEE in the germline V gene (reference sequence). The CDR3 loop reads CASSLGGGHMNTEAFF. The CDR3 region has the DNA TGTGCCAGCAGCTTGGGTGGAGGGCACATGAACACTGAAGCTTTCTTT.

Remarks on this clone: Just one base apart from a much larger clone, this may be a read error. This chain connects TRBV6-5 to TRBJ1-2; TRBD1 matches 7 bases. The trim removed 4 bases at V and 0 bases at J, leaving 5 bases unmatched. In germline, CDR1 is MNHEY, CDR2 SVGAGI. The CDR3 runs to 15 residues. The CDR3 spells CASSSPGTANYGYTF. The CDR3 DNA follows: TGTGCCAGCAGTTCCCCCGGGACAGCTAACTATGGCTACACCTTC.

The chain links TRBV7-9 to TRBJ1-4; TRBD1 agrees at 7 bases. CDR1 and CDR2 from the germline V gene are SEHNR and FQNEAQ (reference sequence). The CDR3 runs 15 residues. V lost 2 bases, J lost 7 bases, and 7 bases stayed unmatched. The CDR3 here is CASSLSAGGAEKLFF. For the CDR3, the DNA is TGTGCCAGCAGCTTATCGGCAGGGGGAGCTGAAAAACTGTTTTTT.

The chain recombines TRBV13 with TRBJ2-3, with D tentatively TRBD2 (5 bases). Germline V gives CDR1 PRHDT, CDR2 FYEKMQ (reference sequence). The CDR3 spans 18 residues. Trimming stripped 0 bases from V and 0 bases from J, with 16 bases between. CDR3 in amino acids: CASSLGLWTQRSTDTQYF. The CDR3 DNA reads as TGTGCCAGCAGCTTAGGATTATGGACGCAGCGGAGCACAGATACGCAGTATTTT.